This T cell receptor beta chain was recovered during a study of regulatory T cells. The PCR used 52 TRBV and 13 TRBJ primers. Measured with immunoSEQ multiplex PCR; TCRdb has only the in-frame clones, and not every one. The sample holds around 17,000 clones, 70% to 85% seen once. The CDR3 is made up of 13 amino acids. Germline-derived CDR1 and CDR2 are MNHNS and SASEGT. The germline V and J ends were trimmed by 2 bases and 11 bases, with 12 bases remaining between them. Notes on the study in general: Hydrophobic residues at CDR3 positions 6 and 7 were enriched in conventional CD4+ T cells of CD3G-deficient patients.

Of note for this clone: The target antigen is unknown.

The clonotype comes from a person in their twenties or thirties with CD3G deficiency. This chain joins TRBV6-1 and TRBJ1-4; D is unresolved. Sequenced sample: conventional CD4+ T cells sorted from blood. For the CDR3, the DNA is TGTGCCAGCAGTGAAATACGGGCGGTGAAACTGTTTTTT. Translation: CASSEIRAVKLFF.